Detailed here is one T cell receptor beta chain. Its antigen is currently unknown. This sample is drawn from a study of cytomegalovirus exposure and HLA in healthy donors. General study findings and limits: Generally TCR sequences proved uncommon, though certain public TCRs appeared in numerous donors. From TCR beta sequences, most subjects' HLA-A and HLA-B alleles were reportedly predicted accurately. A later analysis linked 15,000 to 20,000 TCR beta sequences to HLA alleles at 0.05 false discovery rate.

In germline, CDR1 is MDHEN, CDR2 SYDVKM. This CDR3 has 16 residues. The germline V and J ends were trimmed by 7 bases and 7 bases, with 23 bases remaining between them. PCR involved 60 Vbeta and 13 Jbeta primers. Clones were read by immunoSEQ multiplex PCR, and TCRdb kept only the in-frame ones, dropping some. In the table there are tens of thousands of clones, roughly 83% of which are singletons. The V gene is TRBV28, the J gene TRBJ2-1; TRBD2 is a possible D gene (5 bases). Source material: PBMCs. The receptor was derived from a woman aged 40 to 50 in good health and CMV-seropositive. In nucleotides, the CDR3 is TGTGCCAGCATCAAAGTGCCGGGGAGTACGAAAAATGAGCAGTTCTTC. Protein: CASIKVPGSTKNEQFF. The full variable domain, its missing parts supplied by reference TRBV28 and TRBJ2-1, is DVKVTQSSRYLVKRTGEKVFLECVQDMDHENMFWYRQDPGLGLRLIYFSYDVKMKEKGDIPEGYSVSREKKERFSLILESASTNQTSMYLCASIKVPGSTKNEQFFGPGTRLTVL.